The 22 T cell receptor beta chains given below trace back to one sample, sequenced in a study of prognosis after radiotherapy for stage I lung cancer. Researchers used two-round multiplex PCR to amplify TCR beta CDR3 starting from genomic DNA. Used in first-round PCR were primers specific to each TRBV and TRBJ gene. TCRdb called the multiplex PCR reads again in MiXCR, with one record for every CDR3 protein. Seen here are fewer than 20,000 distinct CDR3 sequences, about 18% observed once, and the top ten hold around 40%. The specimen comprised PBMCs, sampled before or after stereotactic body radiation therapy (not recorded which). The source is a donor aged 50 or older with non-small cell lung cancer.

At least ten counts were recorded for this clonotype. The V call is TRBV20-1, the J call TRBJ2-7; 8 bases line up with TRBD2. The germline CDR1 and CDR2 sequences are DFQATT and SNEGSKA (reference sequence). This CDR3 is built from 14 residues. Germline trimming cut 3 bases from V and 3 bases from J; bases unmatched to any gene: 7. The CDR3 region has the DNA TGCAGTGCTAGTCCCAGCGGGAGAAACTACGAGCAGTACTTC. Protein product: CSASPSGRNYEQYF.

At least ten counts were recorded for this clonotype. The CDR3 bases are TGTGCCAGCAGTTTCGGACAGACCGCGAACACCGGGGAGCTGTTTTTT. Its protein product is CASSFGQTANTGELFF. V usage is TRBV6-2 or TRBV6-3 and J usage is TRBJ2-2; possibly TRBD1 for D (6 bases). The ends were cut back, 4 bases at V and 0 bases at J, with 12 bases in the middle. Per the germline V gene, CDR1 is MNHEY and CDR2 is SVGEGT. There are 16 residues in the CDR3.

This clonotype was detected many times. The chain links TRBV12-3 or TRBV12-4 to TRBJ2-5, with D possibly matching TRBD2 (6 bases). The CDR3 contains 18 residues. The V and J ends lost 0 bases and 5 bases respectively, with 22 bases between them. CDR3 loop: CASSLANGGTSLGETQYF. The CDR3 DNA sequence: TGTGCCAGCAGTTTAGCCAATGGCGGGACTTCCCTGGGGGAGACCCAGTACTTC.

This clonotype was picked up many times. The J gene is TRBJ1-2, the V gene TRBV10-3; TRBD1 agrees at 8 bases. The CDR3 loop spans 15 amino acids. The ends lost 3 bases at V and 7 bases at J; junction bases unmatched: 10. CDR1 and CDR2 from the germline V gene are ENHRY and SYGVKD. The CDR3 nucleotides are TGTGCCATCAGTGAATCACAGGGGGTTATAGGTGGCTACACCTTC. It translates to CAISESQGVIGGYTF.

On this clonotype: This is likely an artifact of a read error, given a far larger clone one base away. The rearrangement uses TRBV6-9 and TRBJ2-2; D is unresolved. Germline lookup yields CDR1 MNHGY and CDR2 SVAAGI. The V and J ends lost 4 bases and 0 bases respectively, with 9 bases between them. There are 15 residues in the CDR3. CDR3 loop: CASSFRASNTGELFF. CDR3 DNA: TGTGCCAGCAGTTTCCGGGCTTCGAACACCGGGGAGCTGTTTTTT.

The sample holds many counts of this clonotype. The J gene is TRBJ2-3, the V gene TRBV14; D is perhaps TRBD2 (7 bases). The CDR3 extends over 19 amino acids. V was pared by 2 bases and J by 5 bases, with 26 bases between. CDR1 SGHDN and CDR2 FVKESK come from the germline V gene. The CDR3 loop reads CASSQPLSIVTGGGDTQYF. In DNA form, the CDR3 reads TGTGCCAGCAGCCAACCGCTCTCGATCGTTACGGGGGGCGGAGATACGCAGTATTTT.

This clonotype showed up many times. This chain joins TRBV7-6 and TRBJ2-5; D gene uncertain. V was trimmed by 1 base and J by 2 bases, leaving 2 bases between them. CDR1 SGHVS and CDR2 FNYEAQ come from the germline V gene. The length of the CDR3 is 12 residues. CDR3 region: CASSLEQETQYF. The CDR3 DNA is TGTGCCAGCAGCTTAGAACAAGAGACCCAGTACTTC.

This clonotype was seen ten or more times. This rearrangement joins TRBV7-6 to TRBJ1-2; D gene unclear. V was shortened by 1 base and J by 3 bases, with 9 bases between the two germline ends. This CDR3 has 14 amino acids. Germline V CDR1 and CDR2: SGHVS, FNYEAQ. The CDR3 DNA sequence: TGTGCCAGCAGCTTAGGGGCCGGGGACTATGGCTACACCTTC. Its protein product is CASSLGAGDYGYTF.

This clonotype came up many times. The conserved closing phenylalanine or tryptophan is absent in this CDR3, likely reflecting a read error. The rearrangement uses TRBV25-1 and TRBJ2-3; TRBD2 matches at 10 bases. The CDR3 is made up of 14 amino acids. The J segment lost 2 bases and the V segment lost 8 bases, leaving 4 bases of the junction unmatched. Germline assignment: CDR1 MGHDK and CDR2 SYGVNS. The CDR3 DNA sequence: TGTGCCAGCTCTAGCGGGGGCCTCACAGATACGCAGTATTCT. Translated: CASSSGGLTDTQYS.

In this sample, this clonotype turned up many times. In nucleotides, the CDR3 is TGCAGCGCCGGACAATCGAACACTGAAGCTTTCTTT. Amino acids: CSAGQSNTEAFF. The chain couples TRBV29-1 to TRBJ1-1, with D possibly TRBD1 on 5 matching bases. Germline values: CDR1 SQVTM, CDR2 ANQGSEA. The CDR3 runs 12 residues. Trimming removed 7 bases at V and 1 base at J, with 10 bases between.

This clonotype occurred many times. The chain is built from TRBV13 and TRBJ2-3; D is uncertain. The CDR3 is 11 residues long. The V end was cut by 11 bases, the J end by 0 bases, with 6 bases between. Germline V gene data show CDR1 as PRHDT and CDR2 as FYEKMQ (reference sequence). CDR3 protein: CAVASTDTQYF. Written as DNA, the CDR3 is TGTGCCGTAGCAAGCACAGATACGCAGTATTTT.

This clonotype was counted at least ten times. The rearrangement uses TRBV29-1 and TRBJ1-4; 8 positions agree with TRBD1. V was clipped by 7 bases and J by 8 bases; unmatched bases: 12. Germline CDR1 and CDR2: SQVTM and ANQGSEA. This CDR3 region has 14 residues. The CDR3, as DNA: TGCAGCGCGAGGCATGGACAGGGTGCGGAAAAACTGTTTTTT. Translation: CSARHGQGAEKLFF.

This clonotype rates as medium-sized. The chain is built from TRBV19 and TRBJ1-2; D perhaps matches TRBD1 (5 bases). CDR3 size: 16 residues. The ends were cut back, 4 bases at V and 5 bases at J, with 20 bases in the middle. Germline V gene sequence: CDR1 LNHDA, CDR2 SQIVND (reference sequence). CDR3 residues: CASSNPGRPWGYGYTF. The DNA for the CDR3 is TGTGCCAGTAGTAACCCCGGAAGACCCTGGGGGTATGGCTACACCTTC.

There are many counts of this clonotype. The gene calls are TRBV4-1 and TRBJ2-6; D unresolved. Per the germline V gene, CDR1 is MGHRA and CDR2 is YSYEKL. Trimming pared 4 bases from V and 2 bases from J, leaving 12 bases between. The CDR3 is 16 residues long. The CDR3 reads CASSPSPGTGANVLTF. The CDR3 coding sequence is TGCGCCAGCAGCCCTTCCCCAGGAACTGGGGCCAACGTCCTGACTTTC.

Many counts were recorded for this clonotype. The CDR3 is CASSLGTGDYGYTF. The CDR3 region has the DNA TGTGCCAGCAGTTTAGGGACAGGCGACTATGGCTACACCTTC. The V call is TRBV28, the J call TRBJ1-2; 8 positions match TRBD1. V dropped 2 bases and J dropped 3; count of bases not matched to a gene: 2. This CDR3 region has 14 residues. Germline CDR1 reads MDHEN; CDR2 reads SYDVKM.

This clonotype was seen at least ten times. For the CDR3, the DNA is TGCAGTGCTAGAGATCTCTCCCCGCGGAGCGGGAGGGTGGTAGGTGAGCAGTTCTTC. Protein product: CSARDLSPRSGRVVGEQFF. The rearrangement links TRBV20-1 to TRBJ2-1; 10 bases align to TRBD2. Germline V gives CDR1 DFQATT, CDR2 SNEGSKA (reference sequence). The CDR3 totals 19 residues. V lost 0 bases to trimming and J lost 9 bases; unmatched junction nucleotides: 20.

This clonotype was counted many times. The chain uses TRBV4-1 and TRBJ1-1; no reliable D call. Germline V gene sequence: CDR1 MGHRA, CDR2 YSYEKL. The CDR3 is 14 residues long. Trimming cost V 2 bases and J 6 bases, with 13 bases left between them. The CDR3 spells CASSQPTVGSEAFF. The DNA for the CDR3 is TGCGCCAGCAGCCAACCTACAGTCGGCTCTGAAGCTTTCTTT.

As regards this clonotype: A read error may be the cause here, since a much bigger clone is one base away. The gene calls are TRBV6-1 and TRBJ2-5; D unresolved. The germline V and J ends were trimmed by 2 bases and 2 bases, with 12 bases remaining between them. Looked up from germline, CDR1 is MNHNS and CDR2 is SASEGT. This CDR3 has 15 residues. The CDR3 sequence is CASSEFRARQETQYF. The DNA of the CDR3 is TGTGCCAGCAGTGAATTTAGGGCTAGACAAGAGACCCAGTACTTC.

This clonotype was counted at least ten times. The CDR3 DNA reads as TGTGCCAGCAGTGAATTACGGGGGGCTCTCCCCTACGAGCAGTACGTC. Its translation is CASSELRGALPYEQYV. This sequence joins TRBV6-1 and TRBJ2-7; tentative D call: TRBD2 (7 bases). The CDR3 contains 16 residues. V lost 2 bases and J lost 2, with 16 bases in between. Germline values: CDR1 MNHNS, CDR2 SASEGT.

This clonotype has at least ten counts. V gene TRBV5-4 combines with J gene TRBJ2-5; D possibly uses TRBD1 or TRBD2 (6 bases each). Deletions cut 1 base from V and 1 base from J, with 14 bases between. Germline V gives CDR1 SGHNT, CDR2 YYREEE (reference sequence). The CDR3 extends over 16 amino acids. CDR3 loop: CASSLLSGGPQETQYF. The CDR3 coding sequence is TGTGCCAGCAGCTTGCTCTCCGGGGGCCCCCAAGAGACCCAGTACTTC.

Ten or more counts support this clonotype. The chain couples TRBV6-1 to TRBJ1-3, with TRBD1 matching over 10 bases. The germline V gene has CDR1 MNHNS and CDR2 SASEGT. J lost 1 base, V lost 8 bases, and 20 bases had no gene match. CDR3 length: 20 residues. CDR3 sequence: CASPAQGYDRGRVSGNTIYF. The CDR3, as DNA: TGTGCCAGCCCCGCCCAGGGATACGACAGGGGGCGCGTATCTGGAAACACCATATATTTT.

In its sample, this clonotype was seen many times. The V gene is TRBV5-1, the J gene TRBJ2-5; 9 bases agree with TRBD1. The CDR3 loop spans 17 amino acids. Unmatched junction bases numbered 7, after V lost 1 base and J lost 0 bases. Germline values: CDR1 SGHRS, CDR2 YFSETQ. The CDR3 DNA is TGCGCCAGCAGCTTGTGGACAGGGGCCGATAACCAAGAGACCCAGTACTTC. It translates to CASSLWTGADNQETQYF.